This is a list of T cell receptor beta chains from one sample in a study of shared clonotypes between healthy human individuals. Clones were read by immunoSEQ multiplex PCR, and TCRdb kept only the in-frame ones, dropping some. The top ten clones hold 1.5% to 2% of a sample with 600,000 to 700,000 clones, 73% of them seen once. Sequencing was carried out using memory CD4+ T cells sorted from blood. The receptors derive from a woman between 25 and 40 years old in good health. CDR3s include the opening cysteine and the closing phenylalanine or tryptophan. The size entry is marked missing in some rows and otherwise reads once, few, many or a size class.

>TRBV28|once
CASSLWDRPVQYF
>TRBV27|NA
CASSFSEQNIQYF
>TRBV2|NA
CASRSYTGGRTEQYF
>TRBV15|few
CATSWVPGRGNTGELFF
>TRBV2|NA
CASSVGGRGVYNEQFF
>TRBV28|NA
CASLGQVNTGELFF
>TRBV7-2|NA
CASSLVRSGWEQFF
>TRBV6-6|NA
CASSFQGVGGNQPQHF
>TRBV6-1|NA
CASGGYMDIYGYTF
>TRBV4-1|NA
CASSQIAGGPDEQYF
>TRBV27|few
CASSLSRDQPQHF
>TRBV4-1|NA
CASSQDPLASGSSYEQYF
>TRBV28|few
CASSLPVHSTYGYTF
>TRBV28|NA
CASSLWGGSTNEKLFF
>TRBV6-1|NA
CASTYEESYGYTF
>TRBV30|NA
CAWSVVVSQGARGNTIYF
>TRBV4-1|NA
CASSQVGGRRREAPYEQYF
>TRBV30|NA
CAWNEGPYGYTF
>TRBV5-1|many
CASSLVQGAAVETQYF
>TRBV9|NA
CASSESTVPPYGYTF
>TRBV6-5|NA
CASSYSSFMNTEAFF
>TRBV19|NA
CASSVSSGRGYEQYF
>TRBV6-1|few
CASSAGTSGSYTQYF
>TRBV9|NA
CASSPTTGAGAYEQYF
>TRBV5-1|NA
CASSSRQGVRTEAFF
>TRBV7-2|NA
CASTTGAGTHNEQYF
>TRBV19|NA
CASSRGGELFF
>TRBV6-1|NA
CASSEALREREKLFF
>TRBV7-2|NA
CASSLLTGNYGYTF
>TRBV6-1|NA
CASSTGIYSNQPQHF
>TRBV7-8|few
CASSLLLGPYEQYF
>TRBV4-2|NA
CASSHSGTTGSYEQYF
>TRBV27|many
CASSLLASGRAYEQYF
>TRBV27|many
CASSPRASGPYEQYF
>TRBV7-9|NA
CASSFSGTSGRAEETQYF
>TRBV19|NA
CASIRPGQANYGYTF
>TRBV5-1|NA
CASSPTFLAGSNEQYF
>TRBV2|NA
CASIRRTSGADEQFF
>TRBV7-6|NA
CASSLGWDRGETQYF
>TRBV6-6|NA
CASRMSRGTDTQYF
>TRBV11-3|many
CASRREGQGATGELFF
>TRBV9|NA
CASSVSALNTGELFF